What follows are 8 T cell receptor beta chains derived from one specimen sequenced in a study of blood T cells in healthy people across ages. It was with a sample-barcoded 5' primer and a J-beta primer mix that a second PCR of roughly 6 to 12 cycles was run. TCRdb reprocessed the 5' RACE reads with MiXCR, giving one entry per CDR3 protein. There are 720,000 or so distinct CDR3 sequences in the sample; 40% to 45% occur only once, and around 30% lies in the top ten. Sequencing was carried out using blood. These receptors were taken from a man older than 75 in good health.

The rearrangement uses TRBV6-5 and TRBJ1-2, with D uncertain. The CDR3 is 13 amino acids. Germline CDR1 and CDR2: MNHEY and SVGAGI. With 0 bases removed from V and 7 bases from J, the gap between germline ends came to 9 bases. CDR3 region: CASSYSEIGGYTF. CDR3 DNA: TGTGCCAGCAGTTACTCGGAAATTGGTGGCTACACCTTC.

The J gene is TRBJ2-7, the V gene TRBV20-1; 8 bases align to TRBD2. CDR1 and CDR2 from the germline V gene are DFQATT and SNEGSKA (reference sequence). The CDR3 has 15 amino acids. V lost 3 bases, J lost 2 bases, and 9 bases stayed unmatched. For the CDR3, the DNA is TGCAGTGCTAGTATACCGGGACTAGGGGCCTACGAGCAGTACTTC. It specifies CSASIPGLGAYEQYF.

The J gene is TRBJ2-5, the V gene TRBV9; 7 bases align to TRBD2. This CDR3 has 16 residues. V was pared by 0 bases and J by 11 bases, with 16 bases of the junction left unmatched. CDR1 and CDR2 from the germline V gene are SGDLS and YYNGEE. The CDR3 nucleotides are TGTGCCAGCAGCGTAGGAGCGGGACTAAGATACAATGAGCAGTACTTC. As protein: CASSVGAGLRYNEQYF.

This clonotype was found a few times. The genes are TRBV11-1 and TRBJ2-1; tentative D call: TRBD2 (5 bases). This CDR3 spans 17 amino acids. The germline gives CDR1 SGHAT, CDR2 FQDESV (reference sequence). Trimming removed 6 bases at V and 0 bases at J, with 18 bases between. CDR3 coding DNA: TGTGCCAGCAGTTCAATTAGGACTCGAAGCTCCTACAATGAGCAGTTCTTC. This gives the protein CASSSIRTRSSYNEQFF.

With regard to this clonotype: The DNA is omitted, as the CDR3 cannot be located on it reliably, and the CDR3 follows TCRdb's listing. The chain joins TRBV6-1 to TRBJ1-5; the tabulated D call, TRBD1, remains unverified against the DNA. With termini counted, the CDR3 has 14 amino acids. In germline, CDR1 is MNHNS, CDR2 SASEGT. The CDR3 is CASILDRGNQPQHF.

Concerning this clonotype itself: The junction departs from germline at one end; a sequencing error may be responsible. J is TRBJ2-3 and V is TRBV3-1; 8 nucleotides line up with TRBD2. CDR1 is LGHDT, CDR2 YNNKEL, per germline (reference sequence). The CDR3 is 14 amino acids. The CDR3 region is CAGSQSGREDTQYF. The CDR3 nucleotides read TGTGCCGGCAGCCAGTCCGGGAGGGAAGATACGCAGTATTTT.

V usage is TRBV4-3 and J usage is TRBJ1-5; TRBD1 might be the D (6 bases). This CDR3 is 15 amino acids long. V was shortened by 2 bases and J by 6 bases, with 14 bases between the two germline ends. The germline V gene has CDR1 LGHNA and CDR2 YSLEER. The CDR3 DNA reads TGCGCCAGCAGCCAACCAAAGGGGGGGGTTCAGCCCCAGCATTTT. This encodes CASSQPKGGVQPQHF.

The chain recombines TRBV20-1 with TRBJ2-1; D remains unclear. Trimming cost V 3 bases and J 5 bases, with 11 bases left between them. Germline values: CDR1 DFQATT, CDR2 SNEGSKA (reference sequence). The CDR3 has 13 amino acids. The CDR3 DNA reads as TGCAGTGCTAGGGCCCTCTTAAACAATGAGCAGTTCTTC. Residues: CSARALLNNEQFF.